A single sample gave rise to the 19 T cell receptor beta chains below, sequenced in a study of blood T cell repertoires in COVID-19. The protocol was immunoSEQ multiplex PCR, while the TCRdb copy is restricted to in-frame clones and leaves out a portion. Of 170,000 or so clones listed, 85% to 90% are singletons. Source material: PBMCs or T cells enriched from blood (not recorded which). All receptors derive from a man aged 40-49 years who had recovered from COVID-19.

This chain links TRBV5-5 with TRBJ1-2; TRBD1 matches 7 bases. V shed 4 bases, J shed 7 bases, and the junction held 10 bases outside the gene matches. The V gene's germline CDR1 is SGHKS and CDR2 YYEKEE (reference sequence). CDR3 size: 14 residues. DNA for the CDR3: TGTGCCAGCAGCCCCCCCGGACAGGTCCGTGGCTACACCTTC. Translation gives CASSPPGQVRGYTF.

The chain recombines TRBV11-2 with TRBJ2-1; D possibly corresponds to TRBD1 (5 bases). The CDR3 is 15 amino acids. The ends were cut back, 4 bases at V and 5 bases at J, with 15 bases in the middle. CDR1 and CDR2 from the germline V gene are SGHAT and FQNNGV. CDR3 nucleotides: TGTGCCAGCAGCTGGGGCAGCTGGTACGACAATGAGCAGTTCTTC. This sequence encodes CASSWGSWYDNEQFF.

This clone was seen just once. The chain is built from TRBV27 and TRBJ2-7; TRBD1 aligns across 11 bases. After removal of 3 bases from V and 1 base from J, the junction contained 11 bases not matched to a gene. Germline CDR1 and CDR2: MNHEY and SMNVEV (reference sequence). This CDR3 has 18 residues. CDR3 bases: TGTGCCAGCAGTTTCTCCGGGACAGGGGGTTCAAGGTCCTACGAGCAGTACTTC. It codes for CASSFSGTGGSRSYEQYF.

The chain carries TRBV25-1 and TRBJ1-6; D perhaps matches TRBD1 (5 bases). The CDR3 has 16 amino acids. CDR1 is MGHDK and CDR2 is SYGVNS in the germline V gene. The V gene lost 1 base and the J gene lost 8 bases, with 15 bases spanning the gap. The CDR3 sequence: CASSESRGVKYSPLHF. The CDR3 coding sequence is TGTGCCAGCAGTGAATCTAGGGGCGTAAAGTATTCACCCCTCCACTTT.

The count of this clone is one. CDR3: CASKQSSYEQYF. The CDR3 DNA is TGTGCCAGCAAACAGTCGTCCTACGAGCAGTACTTC. The chain recombines TRBV12-3 or TRBV12-4 with TRBJ2-7; D remains unclear. The CDR3 has 12 residues. Trimming left V 7 bases short and J 1 base short, with 8 bases between.

The sample holds one count of this clone. V is TRBV15 and J is TRBJ1-3, with TRBD1 identical over 9 bases. CDR3 length equals 17 residues. After removal of 3 bases from V and 8 bases from J, the junction contained 14 bases not matched to a gene. CDR1 and CDR2 (germline): LNHNV, YYDKDF (reference sequence). The CDR3 DNA reads TGTGCCACCAGCAGTTCGGACAGGGGTCCGGGGGCGGACACCATATATTTT. The encoded protein is CATSSSDRGPGADTIYF.

V is TRBV12-3 or TRBV12-4 and J is TRBJ1-1; D is ambiguous. V lost 6 bases, J lost 0 bases, and 5 bases lay in between. The length of the CDR3 is 12 residues. The CDR3 DNA follows: TGTGCCAGCAGGTACATGAACACTGAAGCTTTCTTT. The encoded protein is CASRYMNTEAFF.

V and J are TRBV3-1 (or the pseudogene TRBV3-2) and TRBJ1-5; D remains ambiguous. Germline V CDR1 and CDR2: LGHDT, YNNKEL (reference sequence). There are 15 residues in the CDR3. V was cut by 4 bases and J by 4 bases, with 14 bases left in between. The CDR3 is CASSPPPPGNQPQHF. DNA for the CDR3: TGTGCCAGCAGCCCCCCCCCGCCGGGGAATCAGCCCCAGCATTTT.

V gene TRBV27 combines with J gene TRBJ2-7; 10 bases agree with TRBD1. Germline V CDR1 and CDR2: MNHEY, SMNVEV (reference sequence). CDR3 length: 15 residues. V gave up 3 bases and J gave up 4 bases; unmatched junction bases: 6. DNA for the CDR3: TGTGCCAGCAGTTTCCGGGACAGGGGTTTTTACGAGCAGTACTTC. Its protein product is CASSFRDRGFYEQYF.

The rearrangement links TRBV30 to TRBJ1-6; a weak D match, TRBD1 (6 bases). This CDR3 region has 15 residues. Trimming shortened V by 5 bases and J by 7 bases, and 18 bases separated the two germline ends. The V gene's germline CDR1 is GTSNPN and CDR2 SVGIG (reference sequence). CDR3 sequence: CAWRTGQSGNSPLHF. The CDR3, as DNA: TGTGCCTGGCGGACCGGACAGAGTGGCAATTCACCCCTCCACTTT.

This clone showed up just a few times. This chain links TRBV7-9 with TRBJ1-1; no reliable D call. The V end was cut by 2 bases, the J end by 6 bases, with 10 bases between. The CDR3 has 13 amino acids. Germline lookup yields CDR1 SEHNR and CDR2 FQNEAQ (reference sequence). The CDR3 nucleotides are TGTGCCAGCAGCTTACGGGAGACGGCTGAAGCTTTCTTT. Its protein product is CASSLRETAEAFF. The whole variable domain, filled in from reference TRBV7-9 and TRBJ1-1, reads DTGVSQNPRHKITKRGQNVTFRCDPISEHNRLYWYRQTLGQGPEFLTYFQNEAQLEKSRLLSDRFSAERPKGSFSTLEIQRTEQGDSAMYLCASSLRETAEAFFGQGTRLTVV.

The CDR3 here is CASSESQGMNTEAFF. As DNA, the CDR3 is TGCGCCAGCAGTGAGTCGCAGGGGATGAACACTGAAGCTTTCTTT. The chain carries TRBV10-2 and TRBJ1-1; weak D call: TRBD1 (6 bases). CDR1 is WSHSY, CDR2 SAAADI, per germline. The CDR3 is made up of 15 amino acids. V dropped 0 bases and J dropped 0 bases, with 8 bases sitting between them.

This clone was seen only once. V and J are TRBV28 and TRBJ2-7; 7 nucleotides line up with TRBD2. This CDR3 spans 13 amino acids. Germline V gene lookup returns CDR1 MDHEN and CDR2 SYDVKM. V lost 6 bases to trimming and J lost 2 bases; unmatched junction nucleotides: 4. The CDR3 DNA reads TGTGCCAGCAGGGCGGGAGAGCCCTACGAGCAGTACTTC. Encoded protein: CASRAGEPYEQYF.

The J gene is TRBJ1-5, the V gene TRBV4-1; D may be TRBD1 (5 bases). CDR1 and CDR2 from the germline V gene are MGHRA and YSYEKL. V dropped 0 bases and J dropped 2 bases, with 8 bases sitting between them. This CDR3 contains 15 residues. CDR3 amino acids: CASSQDWGGNQPQHF. The DNA for the CDR3 is TGCGCCAGCAGCCAAGATTGGGGGGGCAATCAGCCCCAGCATTTT.

CDR3: CASSWGLAGFYNEQFF. The CDR3, as DNA: TGTGCCAGCAGCTGGGGACTAGCGGGGTTTTACAATGAGCAGTTCTTC. The V gene is TRBV5-6, the J gene TRBJ2-1, with 13 bases that match TRBD2. V shed 3 bases and J 4 bases; nucleotides not matched to a gene: 4. The CDR3 length is 16 residues. Germline CDR1 is SGHDT and CDR2 is YYEEEE.

The table lists this clone with a few counts. This sequence joins TRBV4-1 and TRBJ1-4, with 7 bases aligning to TRBD1. The trim removed 3 bases at V and 6 bases at J, leaving 16 bases unmatched. CDR1 is MGHRA, CDR2 YSYEKL, per germline. There are 18 residues in the CDR3. The CDR3 reads CASSHTGVKDLADEKLFF. The CDR3 DNA is TGCGCCAGCAGCCATACAGGGGTTAAGGACTTAGCGGATGAAAAACTGTTTTTT.

Only one count was recorded for this clone. V is TRBV4-1 and J is TRBJ2-7; D gene uncertain. CDR3 length: 14 amino acids. The V gene's germline CDR1 is MGHRA and CDR2 YSYEKL. V was clipped by 0 bases and J by 5 bases, with 11 bases between them. The CDR3 region has the DNA TGCGCCAGCAGCCAAGATCGGGTGGGTAACGAGCAGTACTTC. Its protein is CASSQDRVGNEQYF.

The chain links TRBV7-9 to TRBJ1-2; D remains unclear. V lost 3 bases and J 4 bases, leaving 9 bases between the germline ends. Germline-derived CDR1 and CDR2 are SEHNR and FQNEAQ (reference sequence). There are 13 residues in the CDR3. The CDR3 sequence is CASSFGGIYGYTF. The CDR3 nucleotides are TGTGCCAGCAGCTTCGGAGGGATCTATGGCTACACCTTC.

This clone has just a few counts. V gene TRBV18 combines with J gene TRBJ2-3; unclear D gene. V was pared by 4 bases and J by 1 base, with 12 bases between. This CDR3 is built from 15 residues. Germline V gene lookup returns CDR1 KGHSH and CDR2 LQKENI. The CDR3 is CASSLKARGTDTQYF. In nucleotides, the CDR3 is TGTGCCAGCTCACTCAAGGCCCGGGGCACAGATACGCAGTATTTT.